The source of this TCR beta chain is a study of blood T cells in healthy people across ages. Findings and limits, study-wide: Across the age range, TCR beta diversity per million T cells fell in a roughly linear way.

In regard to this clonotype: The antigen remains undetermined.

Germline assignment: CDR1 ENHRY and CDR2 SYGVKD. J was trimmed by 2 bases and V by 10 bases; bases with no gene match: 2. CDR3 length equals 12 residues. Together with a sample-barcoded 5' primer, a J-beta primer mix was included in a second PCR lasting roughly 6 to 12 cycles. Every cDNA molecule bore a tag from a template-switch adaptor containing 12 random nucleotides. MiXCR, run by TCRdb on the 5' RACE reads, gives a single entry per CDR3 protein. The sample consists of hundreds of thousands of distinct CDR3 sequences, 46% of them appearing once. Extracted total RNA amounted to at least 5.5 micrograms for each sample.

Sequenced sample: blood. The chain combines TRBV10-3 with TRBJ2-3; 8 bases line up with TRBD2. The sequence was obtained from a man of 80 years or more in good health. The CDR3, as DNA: TGTGCCAGCGGGGGGAACACAGATACGCAGTATTTT. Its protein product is CASGGNTDTQYF.